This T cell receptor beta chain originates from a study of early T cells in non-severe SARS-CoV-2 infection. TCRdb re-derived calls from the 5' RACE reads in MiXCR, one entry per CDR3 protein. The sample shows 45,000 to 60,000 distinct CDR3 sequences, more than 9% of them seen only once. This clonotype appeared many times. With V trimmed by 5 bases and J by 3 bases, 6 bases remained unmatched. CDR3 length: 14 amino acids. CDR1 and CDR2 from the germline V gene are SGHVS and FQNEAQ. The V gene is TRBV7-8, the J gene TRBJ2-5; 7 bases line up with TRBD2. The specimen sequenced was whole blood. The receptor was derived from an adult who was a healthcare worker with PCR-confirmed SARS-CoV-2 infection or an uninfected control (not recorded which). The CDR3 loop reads CASSPGTTEETQYF. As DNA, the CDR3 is TGTGCCAGCAGCCCCGGGACTACAGAAGAGACCCAGTACTTC.